This T cell receptor (beta chain) stems from a study of T cell changes during pregnancy in multiple sclerosis. TCRdb keeps only in-frame clones here, not all; method: immunoSEQ multiplex PCR. The sample carries under 95,000 clones, about nine tenths recorded once. Trimming left V 5 bases short and J 7 bases short, with 6 bases between. CDR3 length equals 11 residues. Germline CDR1 and CDR2: MNHEY and SVGAGI. Specimen: CD4+ T cells from peripheral blood mononuclear cells, collected before pregnancy. The receptor comes from a female donor with multiple sclerosis, enrolled in a pregnancy study. The genes are TRBV6-5 and TRBJ1-3; D ambiguous. Here the CDR3 DNA reads TGTGCCAGCAGTATACAGAACACCATATATTTT. Translated, it gives CASSIQNTIYF.